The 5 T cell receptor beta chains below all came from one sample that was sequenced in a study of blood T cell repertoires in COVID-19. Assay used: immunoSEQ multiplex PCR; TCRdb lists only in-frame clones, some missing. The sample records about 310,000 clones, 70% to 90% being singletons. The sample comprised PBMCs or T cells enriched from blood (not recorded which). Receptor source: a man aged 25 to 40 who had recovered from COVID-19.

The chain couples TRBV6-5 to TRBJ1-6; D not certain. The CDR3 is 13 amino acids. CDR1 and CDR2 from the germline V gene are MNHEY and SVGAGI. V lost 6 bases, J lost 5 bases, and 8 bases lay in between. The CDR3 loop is CASSITDNSPLHF. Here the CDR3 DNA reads TGTGCCAGCAGCATTACTGATAATTCACCCCTCCACTTT.

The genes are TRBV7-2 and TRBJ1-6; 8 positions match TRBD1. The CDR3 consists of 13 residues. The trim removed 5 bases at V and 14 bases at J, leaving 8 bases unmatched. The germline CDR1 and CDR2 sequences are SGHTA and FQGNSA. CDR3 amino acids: CASSPGQGSSLHF. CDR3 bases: TGTGCCAGCAGCCCCGGACAGGGATCCTCCCTCCACTTT.

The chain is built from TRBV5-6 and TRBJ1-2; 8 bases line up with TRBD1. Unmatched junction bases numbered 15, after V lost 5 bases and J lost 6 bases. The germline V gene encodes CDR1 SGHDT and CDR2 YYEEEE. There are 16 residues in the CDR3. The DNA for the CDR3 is TGTGCCAGCAGATCCTCTGCGACAGGGGCCTTCGATGGCTACACCTTC. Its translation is CASRSSATGAFDGYTF.

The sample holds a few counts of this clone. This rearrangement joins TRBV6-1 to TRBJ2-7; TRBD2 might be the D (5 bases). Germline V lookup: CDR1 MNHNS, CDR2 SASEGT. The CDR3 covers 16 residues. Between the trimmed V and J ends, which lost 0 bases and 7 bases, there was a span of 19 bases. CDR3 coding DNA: TGTGCCAGCAGTGAAGCTAGTACTGGGCAAACTAGAGAGCAGTACTTC. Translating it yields CASSEASTGQTREQYF.

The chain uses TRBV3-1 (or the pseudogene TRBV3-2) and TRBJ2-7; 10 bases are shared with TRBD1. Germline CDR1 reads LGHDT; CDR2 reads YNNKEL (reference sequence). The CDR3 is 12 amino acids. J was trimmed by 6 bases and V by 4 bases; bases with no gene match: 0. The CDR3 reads CASSRDRGEQYF. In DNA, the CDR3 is TGTGCCAGCAGCCGGGACAGGGGCGAGCAGTACTTC.